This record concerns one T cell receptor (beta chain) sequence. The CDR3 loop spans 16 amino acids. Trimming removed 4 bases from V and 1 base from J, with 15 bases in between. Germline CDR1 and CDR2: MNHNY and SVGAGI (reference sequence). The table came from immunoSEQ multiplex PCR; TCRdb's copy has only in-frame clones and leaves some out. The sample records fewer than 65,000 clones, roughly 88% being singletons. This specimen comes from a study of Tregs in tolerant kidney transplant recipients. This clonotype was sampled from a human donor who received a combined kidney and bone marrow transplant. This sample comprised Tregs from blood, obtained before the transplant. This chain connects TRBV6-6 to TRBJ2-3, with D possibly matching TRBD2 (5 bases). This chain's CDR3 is CASSSRAVRGTDTQYF. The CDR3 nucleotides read TGTGCCAGCAGTTCCCGAGCGGTCCGAGGCACAGATACGCAGTATTTT.